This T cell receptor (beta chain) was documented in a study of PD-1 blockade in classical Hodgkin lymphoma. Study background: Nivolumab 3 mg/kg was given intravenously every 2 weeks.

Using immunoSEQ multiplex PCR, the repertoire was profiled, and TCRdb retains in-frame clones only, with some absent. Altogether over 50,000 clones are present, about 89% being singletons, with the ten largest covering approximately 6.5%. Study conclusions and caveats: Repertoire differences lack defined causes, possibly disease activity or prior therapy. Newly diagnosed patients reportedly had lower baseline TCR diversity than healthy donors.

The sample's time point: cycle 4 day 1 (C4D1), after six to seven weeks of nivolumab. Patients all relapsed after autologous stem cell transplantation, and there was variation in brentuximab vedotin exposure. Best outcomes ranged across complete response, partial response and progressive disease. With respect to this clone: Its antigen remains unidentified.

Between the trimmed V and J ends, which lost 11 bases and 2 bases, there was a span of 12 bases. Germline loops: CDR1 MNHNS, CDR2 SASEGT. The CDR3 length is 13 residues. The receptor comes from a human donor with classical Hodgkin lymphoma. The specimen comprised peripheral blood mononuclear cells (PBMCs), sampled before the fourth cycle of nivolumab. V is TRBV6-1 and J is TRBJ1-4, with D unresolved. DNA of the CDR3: TGTGCCGGTGGCCGGGCCACTAATGAAAAACTGTTTTTT. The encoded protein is CAGGRATNEKLFF.